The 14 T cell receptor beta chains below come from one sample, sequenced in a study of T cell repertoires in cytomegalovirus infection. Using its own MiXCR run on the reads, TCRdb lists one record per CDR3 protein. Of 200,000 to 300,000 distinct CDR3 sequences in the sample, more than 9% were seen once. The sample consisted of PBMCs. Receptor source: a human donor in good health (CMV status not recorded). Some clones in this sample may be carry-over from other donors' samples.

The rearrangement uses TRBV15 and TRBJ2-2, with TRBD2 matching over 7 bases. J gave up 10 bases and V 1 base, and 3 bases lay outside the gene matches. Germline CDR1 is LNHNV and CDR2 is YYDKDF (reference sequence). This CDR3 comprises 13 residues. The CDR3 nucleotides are TGTGCCACCAGCAGAGTGGCGGGAGAGGAGCTGTTTTTT. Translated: CATSRVAGEELFF.

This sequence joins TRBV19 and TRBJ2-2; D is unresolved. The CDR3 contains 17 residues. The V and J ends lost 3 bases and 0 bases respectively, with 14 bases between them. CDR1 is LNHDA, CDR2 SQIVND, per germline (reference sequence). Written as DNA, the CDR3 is TGTGCCAGTAGTATCGGTTGGAGTTTCGCGAACACCGGGGAGCTGTTTTTT. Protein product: CASSIGWSFANTGELFF.

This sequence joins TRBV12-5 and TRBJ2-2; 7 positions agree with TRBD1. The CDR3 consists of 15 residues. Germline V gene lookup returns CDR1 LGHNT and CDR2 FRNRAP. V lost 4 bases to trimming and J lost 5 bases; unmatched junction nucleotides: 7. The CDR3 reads CASGYRGLATGELFF. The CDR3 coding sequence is TGTGCTAGTGGTTACAGGGGCCTGGCGACCGGGGAGCTGTTTTTT. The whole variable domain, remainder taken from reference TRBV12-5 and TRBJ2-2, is DARVTQTPRHKVTEMGQEVTMRCQPILGHNTVFWYRQTMMQGLELLAYFRNRAPLDDSGMPKDRFSAEMPDATLATLKIQPSEPRDSAVYFCASGYRGLATGELFFGEGSRLTVL.

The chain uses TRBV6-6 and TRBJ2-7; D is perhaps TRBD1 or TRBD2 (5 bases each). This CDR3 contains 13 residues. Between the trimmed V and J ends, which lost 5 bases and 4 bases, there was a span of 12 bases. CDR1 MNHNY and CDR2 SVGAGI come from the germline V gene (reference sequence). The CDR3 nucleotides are TGTGCCAGCAGTATCGGGACCCCATACGAGCAGTACTTC. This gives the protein CASSIGTPYEQYF.

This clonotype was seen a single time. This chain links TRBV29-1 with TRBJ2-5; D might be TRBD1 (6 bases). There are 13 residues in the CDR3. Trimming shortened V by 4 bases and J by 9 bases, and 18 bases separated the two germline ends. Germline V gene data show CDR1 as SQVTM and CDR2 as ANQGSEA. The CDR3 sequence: CSVAPDSLLAQYF. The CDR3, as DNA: TGCAGCGTTGCCCCGGACAGTCTCCTGGCCCAGTACTTC.

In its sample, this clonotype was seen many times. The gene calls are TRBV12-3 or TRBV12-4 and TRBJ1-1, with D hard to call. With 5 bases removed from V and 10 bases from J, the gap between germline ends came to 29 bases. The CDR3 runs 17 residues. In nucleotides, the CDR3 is TGTGCCAGCAGTCCCGTGGGAGTCGCGCCATCGGGATTTGTAGCTTTCTTT. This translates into CASSPVGVAPSGFVAFF.

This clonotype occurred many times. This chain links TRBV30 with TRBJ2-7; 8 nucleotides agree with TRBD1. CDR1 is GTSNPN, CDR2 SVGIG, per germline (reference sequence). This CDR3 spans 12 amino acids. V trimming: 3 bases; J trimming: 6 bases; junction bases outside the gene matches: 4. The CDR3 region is CAWSGTGAEQYF. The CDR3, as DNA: TGTGCCTGGAGCGGGACAGGAGCCGAGCAGTACTTC. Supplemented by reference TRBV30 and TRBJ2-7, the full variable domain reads SQTIHQWPATLVQPVGSPLSLECTVEGTSNPNLYWYRQAAGRGLQLLFYSVGIGQISSEVPQNLSASRPQDRQFILSSKKLLLSDSGFYLCAWSGTGAEQYFGPGTRLTVT.

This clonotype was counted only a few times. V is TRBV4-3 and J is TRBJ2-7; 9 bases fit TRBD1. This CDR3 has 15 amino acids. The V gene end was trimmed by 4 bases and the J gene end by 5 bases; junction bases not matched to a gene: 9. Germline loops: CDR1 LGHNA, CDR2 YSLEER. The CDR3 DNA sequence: TGCGCCAGCAGCCTTACGGGGACAGGGTTGAACGAGCAGTACTTC. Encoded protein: CASSLTGTGLNEQYF.

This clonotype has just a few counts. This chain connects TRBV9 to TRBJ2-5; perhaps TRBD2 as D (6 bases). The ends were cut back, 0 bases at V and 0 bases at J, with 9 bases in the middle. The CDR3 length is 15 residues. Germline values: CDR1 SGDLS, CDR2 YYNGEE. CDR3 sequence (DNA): TGTGCCAGCAGCGTAGCTACGGGGGACCAAGAGACCCAGTACTTC. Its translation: CASSVATGDQETQYF.

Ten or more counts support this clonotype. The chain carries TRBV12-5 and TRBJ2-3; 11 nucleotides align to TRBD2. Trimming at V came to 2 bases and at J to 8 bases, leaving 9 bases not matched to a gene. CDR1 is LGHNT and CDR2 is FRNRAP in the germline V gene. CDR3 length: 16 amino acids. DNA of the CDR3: TGTGCTAGTGGTTTGATTAGCGGGGGGGCTTCGGGTACGCAGTATTTT. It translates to CASGLISGGASGTQYF.

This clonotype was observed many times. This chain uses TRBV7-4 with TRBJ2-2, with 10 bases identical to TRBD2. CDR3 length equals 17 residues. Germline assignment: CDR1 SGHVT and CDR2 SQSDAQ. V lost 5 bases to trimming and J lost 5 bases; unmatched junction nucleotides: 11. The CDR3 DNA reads TGTGCCAGCAGCCGTTGGGCGCTAGCGGGAGTAACCGGGGAGCTGTTTTTT. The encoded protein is CASSRWALAGVTGELFF.

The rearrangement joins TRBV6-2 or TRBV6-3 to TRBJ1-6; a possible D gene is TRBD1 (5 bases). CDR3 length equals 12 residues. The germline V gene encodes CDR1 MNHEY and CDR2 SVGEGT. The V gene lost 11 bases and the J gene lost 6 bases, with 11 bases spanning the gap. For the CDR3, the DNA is TGTGCCGGGGCAATCGGTAATTCACCCCTCCACTTT. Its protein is CAGAIGNSPLHF.

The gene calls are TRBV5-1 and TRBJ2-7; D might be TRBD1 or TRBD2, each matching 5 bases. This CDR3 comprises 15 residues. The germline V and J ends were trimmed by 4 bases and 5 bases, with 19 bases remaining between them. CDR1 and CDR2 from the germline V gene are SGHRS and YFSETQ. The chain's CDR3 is CASSPAKGPGDEQYF. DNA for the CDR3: TGCGCCAGCAGCCCGGCTAAGGGACCGGGCGACGAGCAGTACTTC.

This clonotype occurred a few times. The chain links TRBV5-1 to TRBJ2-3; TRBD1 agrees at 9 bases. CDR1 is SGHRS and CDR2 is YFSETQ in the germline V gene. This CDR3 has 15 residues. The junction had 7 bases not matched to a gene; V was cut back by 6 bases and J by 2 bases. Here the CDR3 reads CASKQGAPPTDTQYF. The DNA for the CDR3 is TGCGCCAGCAAACAGGGGGCCCCCCCCACAGATACGCAGTATTTT.